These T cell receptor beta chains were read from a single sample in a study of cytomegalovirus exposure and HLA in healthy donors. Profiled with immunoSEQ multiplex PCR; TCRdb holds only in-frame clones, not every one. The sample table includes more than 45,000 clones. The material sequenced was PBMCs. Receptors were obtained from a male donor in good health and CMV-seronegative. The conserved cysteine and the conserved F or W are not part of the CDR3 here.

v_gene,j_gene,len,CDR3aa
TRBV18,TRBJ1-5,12,ASSPDRAQQPQH
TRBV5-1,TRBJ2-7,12,ASSLEGAAYEQY
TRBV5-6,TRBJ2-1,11,ASSLDIGNEQF
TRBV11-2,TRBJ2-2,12,ASSLDRRAGELF
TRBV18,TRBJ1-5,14,ASSPATARSYQPQH
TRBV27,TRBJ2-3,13,ASSPGLAGTDTQY
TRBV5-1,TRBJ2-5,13,ASSLQGTLQETQY
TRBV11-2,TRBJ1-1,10,ASSFRNTEAF
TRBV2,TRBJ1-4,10,ASTGQTEKLF
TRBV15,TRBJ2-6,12,ATSRGSGANVLT
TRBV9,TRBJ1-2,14,ASSPFQGGANYGYT
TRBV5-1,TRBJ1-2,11,ASSEPGHPGGT
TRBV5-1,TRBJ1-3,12,ASSEGAGGNTIY
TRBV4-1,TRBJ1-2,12,ASSRVQGDYGYA
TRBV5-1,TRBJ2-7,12,ASSLEASDYEQY
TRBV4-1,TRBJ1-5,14,ASRRGTENSNQPQH
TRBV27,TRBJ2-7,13,ASSLRLAGSYEQY
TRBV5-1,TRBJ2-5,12,ASSSGTGKETQY
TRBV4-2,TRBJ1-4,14,ASSQQSGTGNEKLF
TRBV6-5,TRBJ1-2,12,ASSYDPPHSNYT
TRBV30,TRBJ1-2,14,AWTIPRDRARNGYT
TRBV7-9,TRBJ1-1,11,AVIPGWNTEAF
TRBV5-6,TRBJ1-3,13,ASSLTRTAGNTIY
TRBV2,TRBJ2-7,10,ASSDRFYEQY
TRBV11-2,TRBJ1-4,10,ASSLPNEKLF
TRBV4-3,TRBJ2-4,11,ASSQTGKNIQY
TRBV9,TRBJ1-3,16,ASSVGYRTGAIGNTIY
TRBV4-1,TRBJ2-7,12,ASSLRHSSYEQY
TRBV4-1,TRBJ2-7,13,ASSQDPTGDNEQY
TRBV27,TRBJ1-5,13,ASSSTWTGGQPQH
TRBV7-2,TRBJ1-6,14,ASSVHPGVNNSPLH